This T cell receptor beta chain comes out of a study of T cells in Graves' hyperthyroidism and ophthalmopathy (dated by TCRdb to about 2019). General notes on the study: Peripheral blood samples were taken at initial diagnosis, before any treatment was given. The 100 discovery patients were divided at random into training and test sets in a 7:3 ratio. In addition, the study compared T-cell repertoires in thyroid tissue and in blood from several Graves' hyperthyroidism patients. TCR V-J signatures able to tell the groups apart were searched for in a discovery cohort of 90 to 100 patients, of whom roughly 42 had Graves' ophthalmopathy and roughly 58 had stable Graves' hyperthyroidism. Prospective prediction of ophthalmopathy was tested in an independent validation cohort of 18 to 20 hyperthyroidism patients and some 17 patients who later progressed to ophthalmopathy. TCR Vbeta CDR3 sequencing of some 140 peripheral blood samples (roughly 43 ophthalmopathy, some 75 hyperthyroidism and roughly 17 progressor patients) is reported in the paper. After sampling, hyperthyroidism patients received methimazole starting at 30 mg daily, and ophthalmopathy patients received high-dose intravenous methylprednisolone.

The germline V gene encodes CDR1 SGDLS and CDR2 YYNGEE. The CDR3 goes from the cysteine to the phenylalanine over 16 residues. Left in the record is the CDR3 DNA by itself, 48 bases read in frame from the first base. V and J are truncated by 0 bases and 2 bases respectively, leaving an intervening sequence of 9 bases. Comments on this clonotype: Its antigen remains undetermined. Per-base quality was not reported, and no clone a single base away is much larger than it.

Amplification of TCR beta CDR3 regions was carried out from RNA transcripts. The first round of RT-PCR for the TCR CDR3 was performed with the HTBI primer set and the Qiagen OneStep RT-PCR kit. Libraries were constructed in a second round of multiplex PCR, after which size selection and purification were carried out. The libraries were sequenced on an Illumina HiSeq2000 using paired-end 100 bp reads. The source study handled its data this way. SOAPnuke was used to process the raw data, throwing out any read that contained adapters or uncalled bases, had a mean Phred below 15, or lacked an exact constant-primer or identifier match. COPE v1.2.5 was used to merge the high-quality paired reads, and each unique nucleotide sequence was defined as a clonotype. MiTCR v1.1 was used to align clonotypes to the IMGT TRBV, TRBD and TRBJ reference segments. The analysis was restricted to V-J combinations with a frequency above 0.0001, which together covered 99% to 99.2% of the repertoires. The TCS score was defined as F50 (clonal expansion) divided by E x V (chaos), with BLOSUM62-based TCRdist calculated between CDR3 peptides within each V-J. Welch's t-statistics and random forest reduced around 510 V-J features to around 14, which were used in a naive Bayes classifier (R e1071). TCRdb reanalyzed the raw reads on its own, using fastp at Q25 for trimming and MiXCR for clone calling, and kept in-frame beta chains. Every CDR3 protein is listed once, alongside the most common genes and DNA of its rows. V and J calls and clone size were set by TCRdb, not the authors. The table for this sample lists about 520,000 distinct CDR3 sequences; roughly 25% of them were counted only once. In total, the top ten clones hold around 11% of the sample.

Moderately to severely active disease, a Clinical Activity Score of at least 3, a NOSPECS grade of at least 4, and a duration under 3 months were present in ophthalmopathy patients. Patients with uncontrolled infections, other autoimmune diseases, pregnancy or lactation were excluded. Diagnoses relied on clinical symptoms, serum thyroxine and TRAb, thyroid ultrasound and orbital computed tomography. PBMCs were separated from roughly 10 ml of fresh peripheral blood using Ficoll-Paque density gradient centrifugation. Total RNA was extracted with Trizol reagent, and quality was checked on an Agilent 2100 Bioanalyzer. Study-wide conclusions, independent of this receptor: In validation, the model predicted progression to ophthalmopathy with 60% to 71% sensitivity and over 72% specificity, a median of approximately 6.7 months before onset. Ophthalmopathy was separated from stable hyperthyroidism by a 13 V-J signature model, with 85% to 90% sensitivity and about 81% specificity obtained in cross-validation and 80%/75% obtained in testing. Blood samples also contained most of the expanded thyroid clonotypes (frequency above 0.001), which suggests that blood repertoires may reflect thyroid immune responses. No statistical method was used to fix the sample size in advance, and group allocation was not hidden from the investigators.

The V gene is TRBV9 and the J gene is TRBJ2-6; the D gene cannot be resolved reliably. The sequence was obtained from a woman aged 25 to 45 with Graves' ophthalmopathy. The specimen sequenced was blood. The DNA sequence is given as TGTGCCAGCAGCGTAGCTTGGGGTGCTGGGGCCAACGTCCTGACTTTC. Translated, it gives CASSVAWGAGANVLTF.